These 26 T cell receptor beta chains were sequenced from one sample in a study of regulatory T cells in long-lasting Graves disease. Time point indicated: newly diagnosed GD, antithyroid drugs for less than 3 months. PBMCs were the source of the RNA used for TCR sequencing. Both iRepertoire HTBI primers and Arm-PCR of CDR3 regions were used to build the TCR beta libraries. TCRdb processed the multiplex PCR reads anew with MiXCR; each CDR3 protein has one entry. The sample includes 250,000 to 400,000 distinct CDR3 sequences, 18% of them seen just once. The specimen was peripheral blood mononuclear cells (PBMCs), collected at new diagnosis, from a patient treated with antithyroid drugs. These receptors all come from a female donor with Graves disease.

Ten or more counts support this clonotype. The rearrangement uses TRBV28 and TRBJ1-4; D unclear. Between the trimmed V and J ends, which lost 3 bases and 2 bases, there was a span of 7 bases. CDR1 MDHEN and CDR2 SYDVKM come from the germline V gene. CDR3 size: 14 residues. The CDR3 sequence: CASSFPGTNEKLFF. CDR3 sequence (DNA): TGTGCCAGCAGTTTCCCGGGGACTAATGAAAAACTGTTTTTT.

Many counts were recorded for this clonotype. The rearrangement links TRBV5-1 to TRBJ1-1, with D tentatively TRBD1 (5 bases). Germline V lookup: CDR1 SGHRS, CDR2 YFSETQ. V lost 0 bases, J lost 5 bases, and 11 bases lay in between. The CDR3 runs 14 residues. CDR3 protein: CASSLGRARTEAFF. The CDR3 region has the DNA TGCGCCAGCAGCTTGGGCAGGGCAAGGACTGAAGCTTTCTTT.

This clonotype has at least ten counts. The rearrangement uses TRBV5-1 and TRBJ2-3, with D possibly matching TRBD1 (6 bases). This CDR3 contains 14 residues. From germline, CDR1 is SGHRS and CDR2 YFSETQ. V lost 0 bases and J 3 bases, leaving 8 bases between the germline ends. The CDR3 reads CASSLGQATDTQYF. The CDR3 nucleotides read TGCGCCAGCAGCTTGGGACAGGCGACAGATACGCAGTATTTT. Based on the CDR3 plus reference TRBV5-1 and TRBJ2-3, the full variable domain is KAGVTQTPRYLIKTRGQQVTLSCSPISGHRSVSWYQQTPGQGLQFLFEYFSETQRNKGNFPGRFSGRQFSNSRSEMNVSTLELGDSALYLCASSLGQATDTQYFGPGTRLTVL.

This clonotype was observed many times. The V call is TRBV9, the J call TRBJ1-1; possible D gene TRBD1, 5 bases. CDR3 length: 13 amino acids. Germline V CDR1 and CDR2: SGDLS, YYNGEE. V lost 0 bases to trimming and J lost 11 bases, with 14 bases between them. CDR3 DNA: TGTGCCAGCAGCGTAGAAAGTGGGACTCAGGCTTTCTTT. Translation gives CASSVESGTQAFF.

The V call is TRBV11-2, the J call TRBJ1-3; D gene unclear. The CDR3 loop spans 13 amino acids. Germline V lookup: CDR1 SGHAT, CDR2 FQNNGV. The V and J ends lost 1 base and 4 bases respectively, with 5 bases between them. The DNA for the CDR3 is TGTGCCAGCAGCTTAGCCTTCGGAAACACCATATATTTT. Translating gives CASSLAFGNTIYF.

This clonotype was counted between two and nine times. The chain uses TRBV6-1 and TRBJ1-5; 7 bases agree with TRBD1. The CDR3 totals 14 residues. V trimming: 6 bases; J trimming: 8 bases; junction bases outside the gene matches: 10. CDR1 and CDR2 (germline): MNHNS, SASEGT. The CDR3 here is CASSIPRGLEPQHF. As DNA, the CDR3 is TGTGCCAGCAGCATACCTAGGGGGCTGGAGCCCCAGCATTTT.

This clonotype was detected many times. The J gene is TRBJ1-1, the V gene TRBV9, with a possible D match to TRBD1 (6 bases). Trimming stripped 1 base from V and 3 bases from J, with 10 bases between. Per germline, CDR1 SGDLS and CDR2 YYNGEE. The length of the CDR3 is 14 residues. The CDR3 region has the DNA TGTGCCAGCAGCGTACAGGGGAGGGACACTGAAGCTTTCTTT. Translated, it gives CASSVQGRDTEAFF.

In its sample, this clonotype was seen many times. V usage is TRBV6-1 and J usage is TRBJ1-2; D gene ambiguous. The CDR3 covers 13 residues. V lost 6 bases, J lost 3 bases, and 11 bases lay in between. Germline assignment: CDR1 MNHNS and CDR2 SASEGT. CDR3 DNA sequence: TGTGCCAGCAGCCTGAGCCCTGACTATGGCTACACCTTC. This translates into CASSLSPDYGYTF.

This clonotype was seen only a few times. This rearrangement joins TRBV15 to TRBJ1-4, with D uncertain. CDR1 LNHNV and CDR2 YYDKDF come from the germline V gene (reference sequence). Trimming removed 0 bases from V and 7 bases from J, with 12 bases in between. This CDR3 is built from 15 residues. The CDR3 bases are TGTGCCACCAGCAGAGATTTCCGGGCTAGTGAAAAACTGTTTTTT. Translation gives CATSRDFRASEKLFF.

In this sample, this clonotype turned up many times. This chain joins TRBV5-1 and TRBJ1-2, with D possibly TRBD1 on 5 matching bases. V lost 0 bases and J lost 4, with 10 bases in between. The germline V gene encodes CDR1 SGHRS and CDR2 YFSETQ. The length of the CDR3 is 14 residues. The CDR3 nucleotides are TGCGCCAGCAGCTTGGATCAGGGAACCTATGGCTACACCTTC. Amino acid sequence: CASSLDQGTYGYTF.

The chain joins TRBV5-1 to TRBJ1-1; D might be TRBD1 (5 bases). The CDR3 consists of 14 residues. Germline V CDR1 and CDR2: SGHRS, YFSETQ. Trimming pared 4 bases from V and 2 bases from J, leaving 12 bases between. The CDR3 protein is CASSAGTENTEAFF. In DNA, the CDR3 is TGCGCCAGCAGCGCGGGGACGGAAAACACTGAAGCTTTCTTT.

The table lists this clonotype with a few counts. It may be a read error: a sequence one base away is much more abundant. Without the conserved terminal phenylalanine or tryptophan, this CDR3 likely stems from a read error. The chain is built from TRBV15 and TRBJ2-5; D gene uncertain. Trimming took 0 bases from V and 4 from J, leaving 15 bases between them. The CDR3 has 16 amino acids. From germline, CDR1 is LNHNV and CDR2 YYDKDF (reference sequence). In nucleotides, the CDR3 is TGTGCCACCAGCAGAGATCCTTTTCTAGTTAGAGAGACCCAGTACCTC. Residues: CATSRDPFLVRETQYL.

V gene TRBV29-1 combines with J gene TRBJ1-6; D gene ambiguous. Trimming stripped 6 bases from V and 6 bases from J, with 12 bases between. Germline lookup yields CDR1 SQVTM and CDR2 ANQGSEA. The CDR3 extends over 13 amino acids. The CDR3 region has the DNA TGCAGCGTCGAGGAGGAGGGTAATTCACCCCTCCACTTT. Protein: CSVEEEGNSPLHF.

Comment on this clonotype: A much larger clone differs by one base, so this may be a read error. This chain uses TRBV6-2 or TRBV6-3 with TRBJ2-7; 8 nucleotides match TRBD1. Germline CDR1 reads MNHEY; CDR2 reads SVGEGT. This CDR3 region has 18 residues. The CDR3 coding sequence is TGTGCCCGCAGTTACTCACGGGGACAGGTTTCCTCCAGGGACGAGCAGTACTTC. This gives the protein CARSYSRGQVSSRDEQYF.

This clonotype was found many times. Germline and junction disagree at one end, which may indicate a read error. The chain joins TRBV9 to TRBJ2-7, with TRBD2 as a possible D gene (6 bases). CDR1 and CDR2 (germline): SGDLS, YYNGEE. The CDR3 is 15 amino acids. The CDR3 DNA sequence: TGCGCCAGCAGCGGCGGGACGGACTCCGGGGCGCGGCAGTACTTC. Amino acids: CASSGGTDSGARQYF.

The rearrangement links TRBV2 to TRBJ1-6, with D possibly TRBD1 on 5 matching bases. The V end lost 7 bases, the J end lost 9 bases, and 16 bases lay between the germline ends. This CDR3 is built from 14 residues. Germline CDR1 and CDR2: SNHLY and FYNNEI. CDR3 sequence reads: CASILQGGSSPLHF. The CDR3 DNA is TGTGCCAGCATTCTTCAGGGTGGCTCTTCACCCCTCCACTTT. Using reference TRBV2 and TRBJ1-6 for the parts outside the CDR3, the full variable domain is EPEVTQTPSHQVTQMGQEVILRCVPISNHLYFYWYRQILGQKVEFLVSFYNNEISEKSEIFDDQFSVERPDGSNFTLKIRSTKLEDSAMYFCASILQGGSSPLHFGNGTRLTVT.

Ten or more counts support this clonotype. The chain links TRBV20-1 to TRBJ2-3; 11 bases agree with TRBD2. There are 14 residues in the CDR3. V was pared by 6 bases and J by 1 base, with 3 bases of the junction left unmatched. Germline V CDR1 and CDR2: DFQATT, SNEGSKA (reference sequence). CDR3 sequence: CSALLAGGTDTQYF. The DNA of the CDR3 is TGCAGTGCGCTACTAGCGGGGGGCACAGATACGCAGTATTTT.

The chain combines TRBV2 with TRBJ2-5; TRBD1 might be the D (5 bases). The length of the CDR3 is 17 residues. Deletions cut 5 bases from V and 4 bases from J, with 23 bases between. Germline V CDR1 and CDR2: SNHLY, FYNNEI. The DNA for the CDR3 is TGTGCCAGCAGTCTGATGATGGGGCAGGGTGGTATAGAGACCCAGTACTTC. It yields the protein CASSLMMGQGGIETQYF.

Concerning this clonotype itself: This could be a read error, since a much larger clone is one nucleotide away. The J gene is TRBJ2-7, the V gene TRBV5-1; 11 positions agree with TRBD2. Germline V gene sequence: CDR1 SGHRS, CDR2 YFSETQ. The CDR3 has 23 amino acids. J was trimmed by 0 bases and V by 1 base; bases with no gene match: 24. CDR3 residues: CASSLSFLPAASGRTGLSYEQYF. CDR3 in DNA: TGCGCCAGCAGCTTGTCCTTCCTGCCAGCCGCTAGCGGGAGGACCGGTCTCTCCTACGAGCAGTACTTC.

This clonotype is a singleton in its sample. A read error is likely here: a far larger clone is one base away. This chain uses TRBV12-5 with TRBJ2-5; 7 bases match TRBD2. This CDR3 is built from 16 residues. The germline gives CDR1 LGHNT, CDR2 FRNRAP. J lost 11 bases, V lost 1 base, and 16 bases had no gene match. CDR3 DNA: TGTGCTAGTGGTTTGGGAGGGGAGGGTGCGTACAATGAGCAGTACTTC. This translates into CASGLGGEGAYNEQYF.

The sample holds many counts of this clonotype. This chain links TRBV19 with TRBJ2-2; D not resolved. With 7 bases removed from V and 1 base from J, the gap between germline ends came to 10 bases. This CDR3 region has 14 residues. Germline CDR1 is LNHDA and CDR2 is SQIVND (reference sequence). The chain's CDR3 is CASNFGRNTGELFF. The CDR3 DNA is TGTGCCAGTAACTTTGGACGGAACACCGGGGAGCTGTTTTTT.

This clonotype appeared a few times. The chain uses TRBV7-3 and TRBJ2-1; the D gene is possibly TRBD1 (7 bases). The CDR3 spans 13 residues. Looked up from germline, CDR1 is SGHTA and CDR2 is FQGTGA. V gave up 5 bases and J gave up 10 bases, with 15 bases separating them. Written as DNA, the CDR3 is TGTGCCAGCAGCCTCAGGGGGGCTAGGGAGCAGTTCTTC. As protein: CASSLRGAREQFF.

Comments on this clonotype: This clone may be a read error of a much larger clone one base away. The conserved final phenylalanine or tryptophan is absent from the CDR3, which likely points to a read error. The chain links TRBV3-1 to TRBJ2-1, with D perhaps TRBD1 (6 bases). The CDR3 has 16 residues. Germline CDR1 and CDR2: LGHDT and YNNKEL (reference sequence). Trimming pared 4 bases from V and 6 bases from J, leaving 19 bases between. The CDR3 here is CASSLSWGPGSNEQFY. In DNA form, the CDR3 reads TGTGCCAGCAGCCTATCCTGGGGGCCAGGGAGCAATGAGCAGTTCTAC.

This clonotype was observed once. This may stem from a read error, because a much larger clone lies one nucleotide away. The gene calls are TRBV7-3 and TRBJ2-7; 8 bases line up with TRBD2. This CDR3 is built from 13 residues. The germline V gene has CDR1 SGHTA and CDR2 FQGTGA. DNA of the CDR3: TGTGCCAACAGCTTCGGGACTAGCTACGAGCAGTACTTC. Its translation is CANSFGTSYEQYF.

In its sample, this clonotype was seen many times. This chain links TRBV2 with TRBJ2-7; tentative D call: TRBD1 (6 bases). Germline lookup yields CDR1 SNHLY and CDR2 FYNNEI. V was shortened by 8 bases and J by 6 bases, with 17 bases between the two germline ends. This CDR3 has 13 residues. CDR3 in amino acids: CASSLRGGIEQYF. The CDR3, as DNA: TGTGCCAGCTCACTGAGAGGGGGTATCGAGCAGTACTTC. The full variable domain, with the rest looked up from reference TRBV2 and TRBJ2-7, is EPEVTQTPSHQVTQMGQEVILRCVPISNHLYFYWYRQILGQKVEFLVSFYNNEISEKSEIFDDQFSVERPDGSNFTLKIRSTKLEDSAMYFCASSLRGGIEQYFGPGTRLTVT.

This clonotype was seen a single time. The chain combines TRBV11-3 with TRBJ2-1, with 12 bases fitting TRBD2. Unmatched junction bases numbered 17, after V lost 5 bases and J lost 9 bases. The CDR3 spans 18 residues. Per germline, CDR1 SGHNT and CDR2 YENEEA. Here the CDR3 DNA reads TGTGCCAGCAGCCGGGGGGACACTAGCGGGAGGCCGTCTGTTGAGCAGTTCTTC. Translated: CASSRGDTSGRPSVEQFF. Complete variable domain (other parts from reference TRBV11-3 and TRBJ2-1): EAGVVQSPRYKIIEKKQPVAFWCNPISGHNTLYWYLQNLGQGPELLIRYENEEAVDDSQLPKDRFSAERLKGVDSTLKIQPAELGDSAVYLCASSRGDTSGRPSVEQFFGPGTRLTVL.